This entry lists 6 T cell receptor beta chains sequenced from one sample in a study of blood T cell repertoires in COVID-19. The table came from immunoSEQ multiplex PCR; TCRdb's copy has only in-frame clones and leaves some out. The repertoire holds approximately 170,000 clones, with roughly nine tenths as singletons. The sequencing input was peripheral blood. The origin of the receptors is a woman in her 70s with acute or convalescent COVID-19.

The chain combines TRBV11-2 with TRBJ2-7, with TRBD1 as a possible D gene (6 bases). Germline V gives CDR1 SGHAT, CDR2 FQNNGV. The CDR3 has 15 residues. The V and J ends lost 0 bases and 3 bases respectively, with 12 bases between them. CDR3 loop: CASSLEQGGFYEQYF. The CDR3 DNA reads TGTGCCAGCAGCTTAGAACAGGGTGGGTTCTACGAGCAGTACTTC.

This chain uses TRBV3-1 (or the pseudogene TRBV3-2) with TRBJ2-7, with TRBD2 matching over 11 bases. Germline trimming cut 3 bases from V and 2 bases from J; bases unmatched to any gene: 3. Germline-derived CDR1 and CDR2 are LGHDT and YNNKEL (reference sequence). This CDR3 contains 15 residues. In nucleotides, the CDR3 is TGTGCCAGCAGCCAGACTAGCGGGGCGGCCTACGAGCAGTACTTC. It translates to CASSQTSGAAYEQYF.

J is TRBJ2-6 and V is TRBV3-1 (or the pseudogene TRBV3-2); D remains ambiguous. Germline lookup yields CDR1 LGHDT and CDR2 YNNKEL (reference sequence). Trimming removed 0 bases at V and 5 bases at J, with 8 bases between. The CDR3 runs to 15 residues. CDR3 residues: CASSQDTVRANVLTF. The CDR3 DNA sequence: TGTGCCAGCAGCCAAGATACAGTAAGGGCCAACGTCCTGACTTTC.

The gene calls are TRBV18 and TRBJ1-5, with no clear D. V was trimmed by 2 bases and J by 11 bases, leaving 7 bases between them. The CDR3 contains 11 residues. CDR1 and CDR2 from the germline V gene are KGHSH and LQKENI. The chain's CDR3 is CASSPGGAQHF. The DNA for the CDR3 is TGTGCCAGCTCACCAGGAGGAGCCCAGCATTTT.

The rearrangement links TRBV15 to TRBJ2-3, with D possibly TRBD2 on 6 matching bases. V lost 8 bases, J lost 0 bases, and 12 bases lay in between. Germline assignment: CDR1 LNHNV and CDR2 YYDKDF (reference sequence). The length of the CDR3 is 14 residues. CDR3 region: CATRGSGSTDTQYF. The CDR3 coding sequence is TGTGCCACCCGGGGCAGCGGGAGCACAGATACGCAGTATTTT.

The DNA for the CDR3 is TGTGCCAGCAGTTTATCGGGAGTCTATGGCTACACCTTC. Protein: CASSLSGVYGYTF. This rearrangement joins TRBV27 to TRBJ1-2; D remains ambiguous. Germline V gene lookup returns CDR1 MNHEY and CDR2 SMNVEV (reference sequence). The CDR3 consists of 13 residues. Trimming stripped 0 bases from V and 4 bases from J, with 6 bases between.